Listed here is a single T cell receptor beta chain. The target antigen is unknown. RNA transcripts served as the template for amplifying TCR beta CDR3 regions. With the HTBI primer set, the TCR CDR3 went through a first round of RT-PCR. TCRdb called the multiplex PCR reads again in MiXCR, with one record for every CDR3 protein. The sample contains approximately 480,000 distinct CDR3 sequences, about 20% of which appear only once. This entry comes from a study of T cells in Graves' hyperthyroidism and ophthalmopathy. Study outcomes and limitations: The majority of expanded thyroid clonotypes above 0.001 also appeared in blood.

Trimming at V came to 0 bases and at J to 5 bases, leaving 11 bases not matched to a gene. CDR3 length: 18 residues. From germline, CDR1 is SGHAT and CDR2 FQDESV (reference sequence). Input material: blood. This clonotype was obtained from a man aged 18 to 29 with Graves' hyperthyroidism. V usage is TRBV11-1 and J usage is TRBJ2-7, with 12 positions matching TRBD2. This chain's CDR3 is CASSLASLAGGLYDEQYF. The CDR3 DNA reads TGTGCCAGCAGCTTAGCGTCGCTAGCGGGGGGGCTGTACGACGAGCAGTACTTC.